This T cell receptor beta chain is from a study of blood T cell repertoires in COVID-19. Across the study: Both acute and convalescent COVID-19 samples were obtained from the United States, Italy and Spain. Sources were T cells, B-cell-depleted T cells, or PBMCs; the material itself was cDNA or gDNA.

The germline CDR1 and CDR2 sequences are LNHDA and SQIVND (reference sequence). V lost 8 bases and J lost 8, with 15 bases in between. CDR3 size: 12 residues. Per the original methods: Reference gene primer amplification in the assay estimated nucleated cell counts. Data came from immunoSEQ multiplex PCR; TCRdb stores just in-frame clones and leaves some out. V, J and clone size are those of that table, while D and trimming were read from the DNA. The sample yields about 130,000 clones, 85% seen once. This clone was found once. Sequenced sample: peripheral blood. The chain uses TRBV19 and TRBJ1-2; tentative D call: TRBD1 (5 bases). The clonotype originates from a man older than 75 with active or convalescent COVID-19. Written as DNA, the CDR3 is TGTGCCAGTCGCCAGGGTGTGGGCGGCTACACCTTC. It yields the protein CASRQGVGGYTF.